The rows below give T cell receptor beta chains drawn from one sample of a study of response to subunit inactivated influenza vaccine. TCRdb ran MiXCR on the RT-PCR reads and lists one entry per CDR3 protein. The repertoire holds about 540,000 distinct CDR3 sequences, roughly 25% seen once, with 2.8% in the top ten. Another study also made use of these data, one on T cells expressing NK-cell markers.

The material sequenced was CD4+ T cells sorted from PBMCs, taken less than 13 days after vaccination. All receptors derive from a man aged 45-65 years who received an inactivated influenza vaccine. The CDR3 runs from the conserved cysteine through the conserved F or W. Each record gives: J gene, D gene, V gene, clone size, CDR3 protein, CDR3 DNA. A D gene is named only where the DNA matches it firmly. Where a row states a size, it is once, few, many or the class of an expanded clone; other rows omit it.

j_gene: TRBJ2-1; d_gene: .; v_gene: TRBV29-1; abundance: .; CDR3aa: CSGGLNYNEQFF; CDR3nt: TGCAGCGGGGGACTGAACTACAATGAGCAGTTCTTC
j_gene: TRBJ2-7; d_gene: TRBD1; v_gene: TRBV4-2; abundance: few; CDR3aa: CASSWDRGFSYEQYF; CDR3nt: TGTGCCAGCAGCTGGGACAGGGGATTCTCCTACGAGCAGTACTTC
j_gene: TRBJ1-2; d_gene: .; v_gene: TRBV4-3; abundance: .; CDR3aa: CASSQARVNYGYTF; CDR3nt: TGCGCCAGCAGCCAAGCACGGGTTAACTATGGCTACACCTTC
j_gene: TRBJ2-1; d_gene: TRBD2; v_gene: TRBV7-3; abundance: few; CDR3aa: CASSLNPGGPYNEQFF; CDR3nt: TGTGCCAGCAGCTTAAATCCGGGAGGGCCCTACAATGAGCAGTTCTTC
j_gene: TRBJ2-7; d_gene: TRBD1; v_gene: TRBV5-1; abundance: .; CDR3aa: CASSLVRGSYEQYF; CDR3nt: TGCGCCAGCAGCTTGGTCAGGGGGTCCTACGAGCAGTACTTC
j_gene: TRBJ2-2; d_gene: .; v_gene: TRBV30; abundance: once; CDR3aa: CAWRGTVGELFF; CDR3nt: TGTGCCTGGAGGGGGACTGTCGGGGAGCTGTTTTTT
j_gene: TRBJ2-7; d_gene: .; v_gene: TRBV7-9; abundance: many; CDR3aa: CASSFRENRPSSYEQYF; CDR3nt: TGTGCCAGCAGCTTTAGGGAGAACAGGCCGAGCTCCTACGAGCAGTACTTC
j_gene: TRBJ2-5; d_gene: TRBD1; v_gene: TRBV4-1; abundance: few; CDR3aa: CASSQRDRVAETQYF; CDR3nt: TGCGCCAGCAGCCAAAGGGACAGGGTAGCAGAGACCCAGTACTTC
j_gene: TRBJ2-2; d_gene: .; v_gene: TRBV4-3; abundance: few; CDR3aa: CASSPVGAGELFF; CDR3nt: TGCGCCAGCAGCCCAGTGGGAGCCGGGGAGCTGTTTTTT
j_gene: TRBJ1-5; d_gene: TRBD1; v_gene: TRBV9; abundance: .; CDR3aa: CASSVTGQANQPQHF; CDR3nt: TGTGCCAGCAGCGTAACTGGACAGGCCAATCAGCCCCAGCATTTT
j_gene: TRBJ2-6; d_gene: .; v_gene: TRBV12-3/TRBV12-4; abundance: .; CDR3aa: CASSLGSGSGANVLTF; CDR3nt: TGTGCCAGCAGTTTAGGGTCTGGCTCTGGGGCCAACGTCCTGACTTTC
j_gene: TRBJ2-1; d_gene: .; v_gene: TRBV5-6; abundance: many; CDR3aa: CASSLGGSAYNEQFF; CDR3nt: TGTGCCAGCAGTTTAGGAGGGAGCGCCTACAATGAGCAGTTCTTC